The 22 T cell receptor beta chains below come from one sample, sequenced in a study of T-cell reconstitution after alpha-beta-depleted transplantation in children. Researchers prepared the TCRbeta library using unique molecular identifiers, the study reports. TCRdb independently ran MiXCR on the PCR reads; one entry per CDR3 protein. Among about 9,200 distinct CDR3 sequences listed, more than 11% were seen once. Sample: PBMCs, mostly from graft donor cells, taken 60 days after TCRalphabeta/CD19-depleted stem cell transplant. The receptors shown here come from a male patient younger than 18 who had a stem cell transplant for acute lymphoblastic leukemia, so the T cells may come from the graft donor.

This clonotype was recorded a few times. The CDR3 DNA is TGCAGCGTCCTCGGACAGGGGTCAAATCAGCCCCAGCATTTT. It is translated as CSVLGQGSNQPQHF. The rearrangement links TRBV29-1 to TRBJ1-5; 9 bases agree with TRBD1. Trimming cost V 6 bases and J 4 bases; bases outside gene matches: 7. The germline V gene has CDR1 SQVTM and CDR2 ANQGSEA. This CDR3 region has 14 residues.

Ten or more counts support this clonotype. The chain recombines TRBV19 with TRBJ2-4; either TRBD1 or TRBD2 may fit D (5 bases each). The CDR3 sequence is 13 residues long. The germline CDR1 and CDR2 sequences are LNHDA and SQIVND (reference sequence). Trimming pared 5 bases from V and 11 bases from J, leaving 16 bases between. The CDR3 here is CASSPPGRSVQYF. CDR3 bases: TGTGCCAGTAGTCCACCGGGACGTTCCGTTCAGTACTTC.

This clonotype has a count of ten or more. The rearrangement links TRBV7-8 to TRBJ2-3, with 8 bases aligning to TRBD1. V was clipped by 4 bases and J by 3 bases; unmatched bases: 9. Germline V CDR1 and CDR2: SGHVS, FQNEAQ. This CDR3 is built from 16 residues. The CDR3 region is CASSSGQGLATDTQYF. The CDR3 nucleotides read TGTGCCAGCAGCTCCGGACAGGGATTGGCAACAGATACGCAGTATTTT.

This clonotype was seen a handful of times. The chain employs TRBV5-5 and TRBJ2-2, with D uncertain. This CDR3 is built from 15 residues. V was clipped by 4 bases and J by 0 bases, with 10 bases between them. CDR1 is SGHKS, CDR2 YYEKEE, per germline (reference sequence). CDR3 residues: CASSPQRANTGELFF. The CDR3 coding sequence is TGTGCCAGCAGCCCACAGAGAGCGAACACCGGGGAGCTGTTTTTT.

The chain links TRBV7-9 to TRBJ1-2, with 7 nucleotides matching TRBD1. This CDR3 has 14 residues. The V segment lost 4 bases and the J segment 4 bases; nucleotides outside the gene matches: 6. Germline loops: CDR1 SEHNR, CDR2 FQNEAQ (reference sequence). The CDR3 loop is CASSSMTGTYGYTF. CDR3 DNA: TGTGCCAGCAGCTCCATGACAGGGACCTATGGCTACACCTTC.

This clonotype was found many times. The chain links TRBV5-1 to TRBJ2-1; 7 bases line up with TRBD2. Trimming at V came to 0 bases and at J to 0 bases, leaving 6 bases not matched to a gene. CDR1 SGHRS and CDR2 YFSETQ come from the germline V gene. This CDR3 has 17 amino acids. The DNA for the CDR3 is TGCGCCAGCAGCTTGGCGAGTCTAGCGGTCTCCTACAATGAGCAGTTCTTC. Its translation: CASSLASLAVSYNEQFF.

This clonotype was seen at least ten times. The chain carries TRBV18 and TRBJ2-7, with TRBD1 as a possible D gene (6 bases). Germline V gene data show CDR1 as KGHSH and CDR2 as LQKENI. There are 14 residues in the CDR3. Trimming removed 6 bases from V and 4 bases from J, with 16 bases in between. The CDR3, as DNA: TGTGCCAGCTCCCCGCAGGGGAGTAGTTACGAGCAGTACTTC. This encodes CASSPQGSSYEQYF.

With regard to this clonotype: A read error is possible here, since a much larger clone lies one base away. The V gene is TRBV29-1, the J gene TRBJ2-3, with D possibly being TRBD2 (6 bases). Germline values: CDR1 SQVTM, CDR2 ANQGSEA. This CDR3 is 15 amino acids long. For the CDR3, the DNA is TGCTGTGCTAGTTTACGACGGGGGAGCACAGATACGCAGTATTTT. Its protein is CCASLRRGSTDTQYF.

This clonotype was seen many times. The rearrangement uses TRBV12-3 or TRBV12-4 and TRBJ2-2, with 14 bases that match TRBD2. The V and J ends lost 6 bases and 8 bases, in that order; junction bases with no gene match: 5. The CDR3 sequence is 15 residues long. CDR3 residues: CASSRTSGGHGELFF. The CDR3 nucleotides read TGTGCCAGCAGCCGGACTAGCGGGGGGCATGGGGAGCTGTTTTTT.

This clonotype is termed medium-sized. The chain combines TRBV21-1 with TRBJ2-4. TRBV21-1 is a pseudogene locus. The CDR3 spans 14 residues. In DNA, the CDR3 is TGTGCCAGCAGCGCCCGAATAGCCAAAAACATTCAGTACTTC. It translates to CASSARIAKNIQYF.

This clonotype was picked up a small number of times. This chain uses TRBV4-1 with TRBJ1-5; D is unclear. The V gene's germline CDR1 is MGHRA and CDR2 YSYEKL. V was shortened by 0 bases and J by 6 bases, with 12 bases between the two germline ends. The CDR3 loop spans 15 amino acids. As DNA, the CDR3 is TGCGCCAGCAGCCAAGATCAGGCGTTAGCTCAGCCCCAGCATTTT. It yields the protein CASSQDQALAQPQHF.

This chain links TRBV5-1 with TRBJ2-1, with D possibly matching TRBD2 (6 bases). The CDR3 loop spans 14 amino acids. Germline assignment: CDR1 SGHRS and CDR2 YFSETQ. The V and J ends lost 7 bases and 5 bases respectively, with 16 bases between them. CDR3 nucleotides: TGCGCCAGCGCCAAACGTGCGGGGAACAATGAGCAGTTCTTC. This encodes CASAKRAGNNEQFF.

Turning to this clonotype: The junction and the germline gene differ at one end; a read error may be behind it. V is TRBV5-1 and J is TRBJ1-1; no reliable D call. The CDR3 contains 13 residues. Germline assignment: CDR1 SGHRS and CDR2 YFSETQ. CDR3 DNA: TGCGCCAGCAGCTTGCGGGGAAACACTGAAGCTTTATTT. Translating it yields CASSLRGNTEALF. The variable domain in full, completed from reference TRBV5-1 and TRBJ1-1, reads KAGVTQTPRYLIKTRGQQVTLSCSPISGHRSVSWYQQTPGQGLQFLFEYFSETQRNKGNFPGRFSGRQFSNSRSEMNVSTLELGDSALYLCASSLRGNTEALFGQGTRLTVV.

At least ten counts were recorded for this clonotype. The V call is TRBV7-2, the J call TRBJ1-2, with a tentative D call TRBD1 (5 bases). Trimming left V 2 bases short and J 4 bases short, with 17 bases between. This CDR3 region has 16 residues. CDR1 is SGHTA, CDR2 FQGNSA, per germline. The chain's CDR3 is CASSLKGGQGSYGYTF. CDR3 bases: TGTGCCAGCAGCTTAAAAGGCGGGCAGGGTAGCTATGGCTACACCTTC.

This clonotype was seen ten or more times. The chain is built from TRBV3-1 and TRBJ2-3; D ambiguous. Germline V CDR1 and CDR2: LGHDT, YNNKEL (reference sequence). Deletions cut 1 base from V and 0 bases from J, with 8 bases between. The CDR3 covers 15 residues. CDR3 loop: CASSQGLHSTDTQYF. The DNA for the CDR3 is TGTGCCAGCAGCCAAGGGTTACACAGCACAGATACGCAGTATTTT.

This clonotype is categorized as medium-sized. DNA of the CDR3: TGTGCCAGCCACCTAACCAACTATGGCTACACCTTC. Amino acid sequence: CASHLTNYGYTF. This chain connects TRBV5-6 to TRBJ1-2; D gene unclear. Germline values: CDR1 SGHDT, CDR2 YYEEEE. V was clipped by 7 bases and J by 2 bases, with 9 bases between them. This CDR3 spans 12 amino acids.

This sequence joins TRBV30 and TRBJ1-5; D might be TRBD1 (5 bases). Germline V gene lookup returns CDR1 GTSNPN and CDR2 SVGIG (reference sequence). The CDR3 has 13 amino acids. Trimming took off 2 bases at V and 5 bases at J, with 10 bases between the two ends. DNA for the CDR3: TGTGCCTGGAGTCCCAGGGCCGATCAGCCCCAGCATTTT. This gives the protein CAWSPRADQPQHF. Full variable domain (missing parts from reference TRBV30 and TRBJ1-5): SQTIHQWPATLVQPVGSPLSLECTVEGTSNPNLYWYRQAAGRGLQLLFYSVGIGQISSEVPQNLSASRPQDRQFILSSKKLLLSDSGFYLCAWSPRADQPQHFGDGTRLSIL.

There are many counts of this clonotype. In DNA, the CDR3 is TGTGCCAGCAGCTCTAGCGGCTCTGGGGCCAACGTCCTGACTTTC. The encoded protein is CASSSSGSGANVLTF. V gene TRBV7-2 combines with J gene TRBJ2-6; TRBD2 aligns across 7 bases. This CDR3 has 15 residues. Per germline, CDR1 SGHTA and CDR2 FQGNSA. Unmatched junction bases numbered 0, after V lost 4 bases and J lost 0 bases.

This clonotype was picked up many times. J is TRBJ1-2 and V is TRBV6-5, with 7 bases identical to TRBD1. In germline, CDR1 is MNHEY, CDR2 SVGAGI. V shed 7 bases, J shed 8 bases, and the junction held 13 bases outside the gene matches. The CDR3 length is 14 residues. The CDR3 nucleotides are TGTGCCAGCACTAACTTGAGAGGGGGCGGAGGCTACACCTTC. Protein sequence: CASTNLRGGGGYTF.

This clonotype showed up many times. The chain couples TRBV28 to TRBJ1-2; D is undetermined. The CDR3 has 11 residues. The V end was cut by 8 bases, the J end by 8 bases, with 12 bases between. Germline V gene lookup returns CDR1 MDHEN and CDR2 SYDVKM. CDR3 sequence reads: CASRRDLGYTF. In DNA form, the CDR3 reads TGTGCCAGCCGCCGGGATCTCGGCTACACCTTC.

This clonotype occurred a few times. The CDR3 reads CATSRTRMGYEQYF. The CDR3 DNA reads TGTGCCACCAGCAGAACTAGGATGGGCTACGAGCAGTACTTC. The chain combines TRBV15 with TRBJ2-7, with D possibly TRBD2 on 5 matching bases. This CDR3 is 14 amino acids long. Between the trimmed V and J ends, which lost 2 bases and 3 bases, there was a span of 11 bases. Looked up from germline, CDR1 is LNHNV and CDR2 is YYDKDF (reference sequence).

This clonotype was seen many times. CDR3 loop: CAWSAPLGTKQPQHF. CDR3 DNA: TGTGCCTGGAGTGCTCCCTTGGGGACGAAGCAGCCCCAGCATTTT. The chain joins TRBV30 to TRBJ1-5; D possibly corresponds to TRBD1 (5 bases). Trimming took off 1 base at V and 7 bases at J, with 17 bases between the two ends. The CDR3 has 15 amino acids. Germline V gene sequence: CDR1 GTSNPN, CDR2 SVGIG (reference sequence). The full variable domain, its missing parts supplied by reference TRBV30 and TRBJ1-5, is SQTIHQWPATLVQPVGSPLSLECTVEGTSNPNLYWYRQAAGRGLQLLFYSVGIGQISSEVPQNLSASRPQDRQFILSSKKLLLSDSGFYLCAWSAPLGTKQPQHFGDGTRLSIL.